This entry features one T cell receptor (beta chain) sequence. As yet, its antigen is unknown. The data were taken from a study of CD4+ T cells in melanoma. The CDR3 consists of 14 residues. The germline gives CDR1 SNHLY, CDR2 FYNNEI. V gave up 4 bases and J gave up 8 bases; unmatched junction bases: 7. Whole-study results and caveats: In melanoma, neoantigen-specific CD4+ T cells reportedly differed in differentiation state.

Some clones are missing from TCRdb's copy, which holds only in-frame ones; the method was immunoSEQ multiplex PCR. In the table there are 17,000 or so clones, about 80% of which are singletons. The source material was cells from a culture (not recorded whether cultured in vitro). The receptor comes from a human donor with melanoma. V usage is TRBV2 and J usage is TRBJ2-2; 7 bases fit TRBD2. The CDR3 is CASSVEGRAGELFF. DNA for the CDR3: TGTGCCAGCAGTGTGGAGGGGAGGGCTGGGGAGCTGTTTTTT.